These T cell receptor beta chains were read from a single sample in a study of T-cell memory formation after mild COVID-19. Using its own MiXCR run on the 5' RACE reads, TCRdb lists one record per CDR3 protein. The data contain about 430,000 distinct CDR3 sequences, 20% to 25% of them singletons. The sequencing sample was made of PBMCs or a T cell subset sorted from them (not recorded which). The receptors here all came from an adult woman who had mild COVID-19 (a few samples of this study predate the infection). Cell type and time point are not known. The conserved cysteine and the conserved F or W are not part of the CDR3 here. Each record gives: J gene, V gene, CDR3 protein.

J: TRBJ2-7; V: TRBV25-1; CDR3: ASSATPIDSVSSYEQY
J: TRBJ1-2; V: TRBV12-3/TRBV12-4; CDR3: ASSYTGPRPNYGYT
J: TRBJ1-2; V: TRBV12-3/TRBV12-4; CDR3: ASNGGTGEHYGYT
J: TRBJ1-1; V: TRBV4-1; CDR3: ASSHLLGQGNTEAF
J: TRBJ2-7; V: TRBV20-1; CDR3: SALSTGRGYEQY
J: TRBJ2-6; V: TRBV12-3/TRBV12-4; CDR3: ASSSGTPGQGASGANVLT
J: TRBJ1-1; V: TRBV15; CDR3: ATSRGYTEAF
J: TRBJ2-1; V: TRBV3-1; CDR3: ASSQEGALAREQF
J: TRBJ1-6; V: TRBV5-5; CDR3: ASSLGGTLNSPLH
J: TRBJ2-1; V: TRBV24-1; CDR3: ATSDPGGGPYNEQF
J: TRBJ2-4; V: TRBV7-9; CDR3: ASSRRLAESLAKNIQY
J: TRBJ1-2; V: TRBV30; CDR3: ACPTGFGGYT
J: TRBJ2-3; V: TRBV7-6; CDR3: ASTERVGDRASDTQY
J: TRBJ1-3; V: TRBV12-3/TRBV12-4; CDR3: ASSLEGEVGNTIY
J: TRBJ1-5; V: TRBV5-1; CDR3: ASSLGQGGSNQPQH
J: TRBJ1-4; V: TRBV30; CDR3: AWTTGGPGEKLF
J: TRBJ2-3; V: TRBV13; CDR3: ASSSRERSTQY
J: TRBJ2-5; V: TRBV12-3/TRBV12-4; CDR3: ASSLFQAVETQY
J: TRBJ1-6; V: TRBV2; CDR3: ASSPGTPLH
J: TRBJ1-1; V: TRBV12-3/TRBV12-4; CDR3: ASSRGAWGALNTEAF
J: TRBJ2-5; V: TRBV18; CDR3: ASSPQASGETQY
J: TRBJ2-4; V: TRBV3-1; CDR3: ASARGLAKNIQY
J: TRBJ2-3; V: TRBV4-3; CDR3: ASSQTSGDTDTQY
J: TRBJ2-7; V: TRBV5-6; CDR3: ASSRDGTGGYEQY
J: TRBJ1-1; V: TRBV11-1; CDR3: ASSLRTGWATEAF
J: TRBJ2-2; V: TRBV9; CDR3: ASSVELGITSNTGELF
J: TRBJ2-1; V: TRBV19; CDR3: ASSILGLADRNEQF
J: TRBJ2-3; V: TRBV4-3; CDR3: ASSPSKIASGLTDTQY
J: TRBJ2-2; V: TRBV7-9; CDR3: ASSLGSTNGELF
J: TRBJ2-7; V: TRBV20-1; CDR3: SAWTSGRGEQY
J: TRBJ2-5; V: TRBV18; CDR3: ASSQLTGGEETQY
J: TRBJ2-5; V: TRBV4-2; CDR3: ASSQDPALLETQY
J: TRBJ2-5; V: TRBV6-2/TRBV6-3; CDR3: ASSRQGDGGETQY
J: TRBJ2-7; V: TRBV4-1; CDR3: ASSLSLAGADLSYEQY
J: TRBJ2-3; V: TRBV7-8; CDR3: ASSPGLAGSSTDTQY
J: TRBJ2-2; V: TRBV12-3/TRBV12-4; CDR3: ASSLTRSSGRGTGELF
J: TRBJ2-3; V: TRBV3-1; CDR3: ASSQDGTDTQY
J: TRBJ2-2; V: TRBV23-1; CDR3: ASSQSNQGYTGELF
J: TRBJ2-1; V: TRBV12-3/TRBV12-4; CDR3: ASREQGALGNEQF
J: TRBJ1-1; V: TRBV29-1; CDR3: SVEGRKGTEAF
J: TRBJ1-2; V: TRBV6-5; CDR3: ASSHGPDGYT
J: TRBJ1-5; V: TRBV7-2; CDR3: ASSPLGPYQPQH
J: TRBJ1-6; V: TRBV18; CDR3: ASSLPGYSPLH
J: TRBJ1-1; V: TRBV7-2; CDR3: ASSSYKGILRTEAF
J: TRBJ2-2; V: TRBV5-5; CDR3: ASSLGVTGGHTGELF
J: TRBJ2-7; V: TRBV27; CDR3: ASCSLRASYEQY
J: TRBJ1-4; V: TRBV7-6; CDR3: ASSPRTGREEKLF
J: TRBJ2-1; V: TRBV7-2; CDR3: ASSATSGSGNEQF
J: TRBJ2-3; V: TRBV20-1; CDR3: SARRLDTDTQY
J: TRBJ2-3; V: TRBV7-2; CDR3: ASSFSRVAGAKGADTQY
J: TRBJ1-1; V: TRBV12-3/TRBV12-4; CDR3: ASSLRAMNTEAF
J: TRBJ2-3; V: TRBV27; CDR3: ASSLYRTTDTQY
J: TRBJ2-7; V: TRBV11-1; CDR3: ASKDRDLTEQY
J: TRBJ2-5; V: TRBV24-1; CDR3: ATSESGPRETQY